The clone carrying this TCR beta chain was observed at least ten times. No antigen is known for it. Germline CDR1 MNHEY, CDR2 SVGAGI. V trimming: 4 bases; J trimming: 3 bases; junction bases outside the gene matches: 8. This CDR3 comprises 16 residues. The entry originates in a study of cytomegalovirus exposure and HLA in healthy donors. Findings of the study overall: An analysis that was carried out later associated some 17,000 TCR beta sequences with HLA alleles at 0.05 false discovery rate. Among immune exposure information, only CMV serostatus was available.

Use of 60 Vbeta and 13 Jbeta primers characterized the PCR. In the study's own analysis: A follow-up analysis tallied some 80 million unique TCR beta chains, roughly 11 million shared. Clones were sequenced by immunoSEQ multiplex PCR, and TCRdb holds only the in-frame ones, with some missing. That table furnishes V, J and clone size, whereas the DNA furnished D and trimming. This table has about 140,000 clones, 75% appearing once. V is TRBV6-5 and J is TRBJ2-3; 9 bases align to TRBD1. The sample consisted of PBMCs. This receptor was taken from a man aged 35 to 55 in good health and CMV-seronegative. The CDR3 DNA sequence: TGTGCCAGCAGTTTTCCACCGGGACAGGGAACAGATACGCAGTATTTT. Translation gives CASSFPPGQGTDTQYF.